This T cell receptor (beta chain) was observed in a study of shared T cell receptors in the human thymus. The CDR3 runs to 15 residues. Germline loops: CDR1 LNHDA, CDR2 SQIVND (reference sequence). Trimming removed 0 bases from V and 9 bases from J, with 14 bases in between. Profiled with immunoSEQ multiplex PCR; TCRdb holds only in-frame clones, not every one. The repertoire consists of 720,000 or so clones, with approximately 85% occurring once and the leading ten covering 0.0095% to 0.013%. These sequences were also reported in another study, on human thymus T cells. That investigation notes: Thymus pieces cut out during corrective heart surgery were the tissue that was used.

This clonotype originated in a girl less than two years old with a congenital heart defect. Sample: thymocytes. The V gene is TRBV19, the J gene TRBJ2-2, with D possibly being TRBD1 (6 bases). For the CDR3, the DNA is TGTGCCAGTAGTATAGACACAGGGTTGTTGCGGGAGCTGTTTTTT. Protein product: CASSIDTGLLRELFF.